A selection of T cell receptor beta chains follows, all from one sample in a study of regulatory T cells in long-lasting Graves disease. TCRdb re-analysed the multiplex PCR reads in MiXCR, keeping a single row per CDR3 protein. The table has under 450,000 distinct CDR3 sequences, less than 25% seen once. Sequences were derived from peripheral blood mononuclear cells (PBMCs), sampled when the disease was refractory, from a patient treated with antithyroid drugs. The receptors shown here come from a female donor with Graves disease. The conserved cysteine and the conserved F or W are not part of the CDR3 here. D genes are given only for firm matches.

D gene	V gene	J gene	CDR3 protein
TRBD2	TRBV15	TRBJ2-7	ATSRDEWPGGPRYEQY
.	TRBV30	TRBJ1-5	AWDSSRGQPQH
TRBD2	TRBV29-1	TRBJ2-7	SVLGLASYEQY
.	TRBV7-2	TRBJ1-1	ASSFISWDTEAF
TRBD2	TRBV7-9	TRBJ2-3	ASSLGAGVTDTQY
.	TRBV7-2	TRBJ1-3	ASSLQGGFSGNTIY
.	TRBV20-1	TRBJ1-6	SAREAVESTYSPLH
.	TRBV29-1	TRBJ1-3	SVASSGNTIY
.	TRBV7-2	TRBJ1-5	ASSLGDLGQPQH
.	TRBV29-1	TRBJ2-7	SVLGAGEREQY
TRBD1	TRBV25-1	TRBJ1-5	ASSDSRLRGAQH
.	TRBV15	TRBJ1-2	ATSSLVRELVGGYT
.	TRBV28	TRBJ1-2	ASSELGATNYGYT
.	TRBV28	TRBJ2-7	ARVYEQY
TRBD1	TRBV12-3/TRBV12-4	TRBJ1-1	ASSTGTGWRLEAF
.	TRBV6-1	TRBJ2-5	ASREDGAQQETQY
TRBD2	TRBV2	TRBJ2-1	AGTLAGTPYNEQF
.	TRBV12-3/TRBV12-4	TRBJ1-2	ASSLSHGANYGYT
.	TRBV12-3/TRBV12-4	TRBJ1-2	ASSLEQARYGYT
.	TRBV20-1	TRBJ2-7	SAGPPNEQY
TRBD1	TRBV20-1	TRBJ1-2	SARVLLGQGGTYGYT
.	TRBV7-8	TRBJ1-4	ASSLGYGVNEKLF
.	TRBV11-1	TRBJ2-5	ASSPSLLGVRETQY
.	TRBV20-1	TRBJ2-1	SARDLVLVVNEQF
TRBD1	TRBV30	TRBJ1-1	AWSATGTGNSF
TRBD1	TRBV4-1	TRBJ1-3	ASSQVGGTGRASGNTIY
TRBD1	TRBV5-1	TRBJ2-3	ASSLDRGGTDTQY
.	TRBV4-3	TRBJ2-7	ASSLRKGSYCEQY
TRBD2	TRBV9	TRBJ2-7	ASSVVGGSINEQY
TRBD1	TRBV11-2	TRBJ2-7	ASSLKGQGTYEQY
.	TRBV20-1	TRBJ1-1	SASTRTRKEGEAF
.	TRBV7-9	TRBJ1-1	ASSLYAGTRNTEAF
TRBD1	TRBV6-2/TRBV6-3	TRBJ2-2	ASRTGTGELF
TRBD2	TRBV19	TRBJ2-2	ASTESGRDTGELF
.	TRBV7-7	TRBJ2-4	ASVGGTIAKNIQY
.	TRBV9	TRBJ1-2	ASSAGGGQTYYGYT
.	TRBV6-2/TRBV6-3	TRBJ2-7	ASRKTARAYEQY
TRBD2	TRBV7-3	TRBJ2-5	ASSLTSTIAGVETQY
.	TRBV5-1	TRBJ2-7	ASSIRHGYEQY
.	TRBV19	TRBJ1-6	ASSISGGGTDNSPLH
TRBD2	TRBV6-2/TRBV6-3	TRBJ2-2	ASRVWTSGSLPDTGELF
.	TRBV9	TRBJ1-5	ASSATGSNQPQH
.	TRBV20-1	TRBJ2-7	SASKGEQY
.	TRBV11-1	TRBJ2-2	ASMPGQGTISGMKDTGELF
.	TRBV20-1	TRBJ1-5	SARGGGNQPQH
.	TRBV12-3/TRBV12-4	TRBJ2-5	ASSFVGGETQY
.	TRBV7-2	TRBJ2-7	ASSLQGAEYEQY
TRBD1	TRBV2	TRBJ1-1	ASSDRGTEAF
.	TRBV2	TRBJ2-7	ASSWDNYEQY
.	TRBV19	TRBJ1-5	ASTPRGYSNQPQH
.	TRBV29-1	TRBJ2-7	SVPRGTSSYEQY